The rows below give T cell receptor beta chains drawn from one sample of a study of human T cells and chemical hapten exposure. TCRdb called the 5' RACE reads again in MiXCR, with one record for every CDR3 protein. The repertoire holds roughly 120,000 distinct CDR3 sequences, with around a fifth as singletons. These TCRs come from a human donor in good health. Each CDR3 is given with its conserved first and last residue. A D gene is named only where the DNA matches it firmly. Clone sizes are given selectively: once, few, many, or a class where the clone is expanded.

abundance	v_gene	d_gene	j_gene	CDR3nt	CDR3aa
.	TRBV20-1	.	TRBJ2-1	TGCAGTGCTAGGGCCCCTCGGGGGACCTACAATGAGCAGTTCTTC	CSARAPRGTYNEQFF
few	TRBV29-1	.	TRBJ1-2	TGCAGCGTCTCCTCTCCCAAAAACCGGGACACCAACTATGGCTACACCTTC	CSVSSPKNRDTNYGYTF
.	TRBV14	.	TRBJ2-1	TGTGCCAGCAGCCAAGATCCGGGGGCCAGGGTGGAATCCTACAATGAGCAGTTCTTC	CASSQDPGARVESYNEQFF
few	TRBV3-1	.	TRBJ1-4	TGTGCCAGCAGCCATCTCCGGGACAATGAAAAACTGTTTTTT	CASSHLRDNEKLFF
.	TRBV7-8	.	TRBJ2-4	TGTGCCAGCAGCTTATTGAAGGGAATCAAAAACATTCAGTACTTC	CASSLLKGIKNIQYF
few	TRBV5-4	.	TRBJ2-5	TGTGCCAGCAGCTTGGTAGGGGTAGAGACCCAGTACTTC	CASSLVGVETQYF
.	TRBV29-1	.	TRBJ1-2	TGCAGCGTTGAAGGACAGCGCTATGGCTACACCTTC	CSVEGQRYGYTF
few	TRBV20-1	TRBD2	TRBJ2-1	TGCAGTGCGGGTTCCGGGACTAGCGGTTGGCGGGGCAATGAGCAGTTCTTC	CSAGSGTSGWRGNEQFF
many	TRBV27	.	TRBJ2-3	TGTGCCAGCAGTACGAGGGGTCGCACAGATACGCAGTATTTT	CASSTRGRTDTQYF
few	TRBV6-5	.	TRBJ1-5	TGTGCCAGCAGTTCGACAGGCAATCAGCCCCAGCATTTT	CASSSTGNQPQHF
.	TRBV20-1	TRBD1	TRBJ2-5	TGCAGTGCCCCATGGGACAGCATAGGGGAGACCCAGTACTTC	CSAPWDSIGETQYF
.	TRBV6-5	.	TRBJ1-1	TGTGCCAGCAGTTTGGGGTCTCAGGGGTTTGAAGCTTTCTTT	CASSLGSQGFEAFF
.	TRBV7-2	TRBD1	TRBJ2-5	TGTGCCAGCAGCTCGGCCTGGGACAGATCAGGAGGAGAGACCCAGTACTTC	CASSSAWDRSGGETQYF
few	TRBV4-1	.	TRBJ2-3	TGCGCCAGCAGCCAAGACCCAGCGGTCACAGATACGCAGTATTTT	CASSQDPAVTDTQYF
.	TRBV28	TRBD2	TRBJ2-4	TGTGCCAGCAGCACGACTAGCGGGTGGGCCAAAAACATTCAGTACTTC	CASSTTSGWAKNIQYF
.	TRBV20-1	.	TRBJ2-4	TGCAGTGCTAGAGATAGAACAGCCAAAAACATTCAGTACTTC	CSARDRTAKNIQYF
few	TRBV6-5	.	TRBJ2-6	TGTGCCAGCGATAGTTCTGGGGCCAACGTCCTGACTTTC	CASDSSGANVLTF
few	TRBV10-3	.	TRBJ1-1	TGTGCCGCCTCCCGGAGTGGAAGGGGCACTGAAGCTTTCTTT	CAASRSGRGTEAFF
few	TRBV4-1	TRBD1	TRBJ1-1	TGCGCCAGCAGCCAAGGATGGACAGGGAGGACTGAAGCTTTCTTT	CASSQGWTGRTEAFF
.	TRBV4-1	.	TRBJ1-1	TGCGCCAGCAGCTTCCGGGGAACCCAGGTCATGAACACTGAAGCTTTCTTT	CASSFRGTQVMNTEAFF
few	TRBV11-2	.	TRBJ1-1	TGTGCCAGCAGCTTAGGGGGGGAGTTCTCTGAAGCTTTCTTT	CASSLGGEFSEAFF
few	TRBV12-3/TRBV12-4	.	TRBJ2-1	TGTGCCAGCAGTCTATTGGACAGTTACAATGAGCAGTTCTTC	CASSLLDSYNEQFF
.	TRBV29-1	.	TRBJ2-3	TGCAGCGTTGAGACCGTCGGCGATTCCATTAGGAGTTCAGATACGCAGTATTTT	CSVETVGDSIRSSDTQYF
.	TRBV20-1	TRBD2	TRBJ2-7	TGCAGTGCTAGAGCCCTAGCGGTCCTCTACGAGCAGTACTTC	CSARALAVLYEQYF
.	TRBV5-1	.	TRBJ2-3	TGCGCCAGCAGCTTGCTACCGGGCACAGATACGCAGTATTTT	CASSLLPGTDTQYF
.	TRBV3-1	.	TRBJ1-1	TGTGCCAGCAGCCCAGGTAAAGTCGGTCCGACTTTCTTT	CASSPGKVGPTFF
.	TRBV7-6	.	TRBJ2-7	TGTACCAGCAGCTTAGGGTCTTACGAGCAGTACTTC	CTSSLGSYEQYF
.	TRBV6-1	.	TRBJ2-3	TGTGCCAGCAGTGAAGACGGTTGGGCGGACCCTAGCACAGATACGCAGTATTTT	CASSEDGWADPSTDTQYF
many	TRBV30	.	TRBJ2-5	TGTGCCTGGAGTAAACGGCGGGCAGAGACCCAGTACTTC	CAWSKRRAETQYF
.	TRBV5-1	.	TRBJ1-2	TGCGCCAGCACTGCGGACATCCTCACTGGCTACACCTTC	CASTADILTGYTF
few	TRBV12-3/TRBV12-4	.	TRBJ2-1	TGTGCCAGCAGTTGGGGTAGCTGGCGCTCCTACAATGAGCAGTTCTTC	CASSWGSWRSYNEQFF